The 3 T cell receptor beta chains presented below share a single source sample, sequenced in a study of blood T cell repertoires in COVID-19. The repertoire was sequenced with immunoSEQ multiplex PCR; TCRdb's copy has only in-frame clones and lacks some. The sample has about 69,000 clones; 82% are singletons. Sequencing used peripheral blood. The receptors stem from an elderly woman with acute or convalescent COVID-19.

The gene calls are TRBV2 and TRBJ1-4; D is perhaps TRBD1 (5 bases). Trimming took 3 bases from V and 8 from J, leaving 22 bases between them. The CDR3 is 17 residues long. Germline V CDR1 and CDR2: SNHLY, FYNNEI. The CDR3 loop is CASSDTLRQSGAEKLFF. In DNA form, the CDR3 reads TGTGCCAGCAGTGACACTTTAAGACAGTCAGGAGCCGAAAAACTGTTTTTT.

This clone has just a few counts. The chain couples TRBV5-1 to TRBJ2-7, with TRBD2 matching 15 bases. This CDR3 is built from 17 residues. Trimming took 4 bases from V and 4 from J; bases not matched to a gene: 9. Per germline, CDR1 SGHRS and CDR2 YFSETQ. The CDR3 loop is CASSPRTSGGASYEQYF. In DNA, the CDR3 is TGCGCCAGCAGCCCAAGGACTAGCGGGGGGGCTTCTTACGAGCAGTACTTC.

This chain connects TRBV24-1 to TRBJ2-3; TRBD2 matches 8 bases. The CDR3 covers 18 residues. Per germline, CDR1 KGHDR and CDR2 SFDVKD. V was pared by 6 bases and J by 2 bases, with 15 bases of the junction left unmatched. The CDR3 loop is CATSPSHRLAFYTDTQYF. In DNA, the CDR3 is TGTGCCACCAGTCCCAGTCACCGACTAGCGTTTTACACAGATACGCAGTATTTT.